This T cell receptor (beta chain) originates from a study of CD8 T cells in Susac syndrome. Healthy donors acted as controls, with matching for age and sex. CDR1 is SQVTM, CDR2 ANQGSEA, per germline. This CDR3 has 12 amino acids. V was shortened by 4 bases and J by 6 bases, with 9 bases between the two germline ends. The RNA input was 0.5 to 1 ug, and it was reverse transcribed with random hexamers. TCRdb called the immunoSEQ multiplex PCR reads again in MiXCR, with one record for every CDR3 protein. The sample has roughly 180,000 distinct CDR3 sequences, about 95% seen once. The chain is built from TRBV29-1 and TRBJ1-4; D is undetermined. The TCR comes from a human donor in good health. The sequenced sample was CD4+ T cells from PBMCs. CDR3 in amino acids: CSVGWTDEKLFF. As DNA, the CDR3 is TGCAGCGTTGGTTGGACGGATGAAAAACTGTTTTTT.